This TCR beta chain was identified during a study of shared clonotypes between healthy human individuals. Study as a whole: Per donor, CD8 memory used one plate, CD8 naive used two, CD4 memory used three and CD4 naive used three.

The authors loaded roughly 200 ng DNA, 30,000 to 35,000 T cell genomes, into sorted-subset replicate PCRs. Sequencing used immunoSEQ multiplex PCR; TCRdb keeps in-frame clones, though not all of them. The data contain 1 million to 1.2 million clones, roughly 77% of them singletons. Trimming shortened V by 0 bases and J by 10 bases, and 12 bases separated the two germline ends. Germline V lookup: CDR1 MNHNY, CDR2 SVGAGI (reference sequence). The CDR3 has 13 amino acids. Regarding the study as a whole: Generation probabilities were higher for clonotypes shared across all four sorted-subset donors than for unshared ones.

Of note for this clone: Antigen unknown.

The TCR comes from a man younger than 35 in good health. Some clones in this sample may be carry-over from other donors' samples. The material sequenced was memory CD4+ T cells from PBMCs. As for subset: CD45RA-negative fraction. This sequence joins TRBV6-6 and TRBJ1-1, with D uncertain. CDR3 loop: CASSYSDGVGAFF. The DNA of the CDR3 is TGTGCCAGCAGTTACTCAGACGGGGTAGGAGCTTTCTTT.